Below are 4 T cell receptor beta chains sequenced from a single sample in a study of OX40 agonist ivuxolimab in advanced cancers. Using immunoSEQ multiplex PCR, the repertoire was profiled, and TCRdb retains in-frame clones only, with some absent. This sample has about 82,000 clones, with 70% to 90% found just once. This material consisted of CD4+ or CD8+ T cells sorted from blood, taken in a trial of the OX40 agonist ivuxolimab. All receptors derive from an adult with an advanced solid tumor such as melanoma, head and neck, liver or kidney cancer.

This clone occurred a few times. The chain links TRBV6-1 to TRBJ1-5, with D unresolved. The CDR3 is 15 residues long. V lost 3 bases, J lost 0 bases, and 9 bases lay in between. Per the germline V gene, CDR1 is MNHNS and CDR2 is SASEGT. The CDR3 DNA reads TGTGCCAGCAGTGATCTCATTTATAGCAATCAGCCCCAGCATTTT. Residues: CASSDLIYSNQPQHF.

This clone was picked up one time. The rearrangement links TRBV6-1 to TRBJ2-7, with D possibly being TRBD2 (5 bases). In germline, CDR1 is MNHNS, CDR2 SASEGT. The V gene lost 5 bases and the J gene lost 1 base, with 15 bases spanning the gap. The CDR3 is 15 amino acids. The CDR3 spells CASSNSLGSSYEQYF. In nucleotides, the CDR3 is TGTGCCAGCAGTAATTCGCTTGGGAGTTCCTACGAGCAGTACTTC.

The genes are TRBV6-1 and TRBJ2-5; TRBD2 matches 11 bases. CDR3 size: 14 residues. Germline V gene lookup returns CDR1 MNHNS and CDR2 SASEGT. The J segment lost 3 bases and the V segment lost 7 bases, leaving 4 bases of the junction unmatched. In DNA, the CDR3 is TGTGCCAGCACCGTAGCGGGAGGGGAAGAGACCCAGTACTTC. It codes for CASTVAGGEETQYF.

The J gene is TRBJ1-6, the V gene TRBV6-5; tentative D call: TRBD1 (6 bases). Germline V CDR1 and CDR2: MNHEY, SVGAGI. The CDR3 length is 15 residues. Trimming shortened V by 4 bases and J by 5 bases, and 12 bases separated the two germline ends. DNA for the CDR3: TGTGCCAGCAGTTTTAGGACAGCCGATAATTCACCCCTCCACTTT. Its protein is CASSFRTADNSPLHF.